This entry is about one T cell receptor (beta chain). Its matching antigen is unknown. The PCR was carried out with 60 Vbeta primers and 13 Jbeta primers. Assay: immunoSEQ multiplex PCR; the TCRdb copy retains only in-frame clones and omits some. The data contain 150,000 to 200,000 clones, about 87% of them singletons. The V segment lost 3 bases and the J segment 0 bases; nucleotides outside the gene matches: 6. Germline V gene sequence: CDR1 SEHNR, CDR2 FQNEAQ (reference sequence). The CDR3 loop spans 18 amino acids. The data were obtained in a study of cytomegalovirus exposure and HLA in healthy donors. Study-level results: Reported results showed that the classifier diagnosed cytomegalovirus status with high specificity and sensitivity. In a later analysis, CMV-associated beta chains were mostly HLA-associated, it appeared.

This sequence originates from a woman aged 18-30 years in good health and CMV-seronegative. Sequenced material: PBMCs. The rearrangement uses TRBV7-9 and TRBJ2-3; 13 bases are shared with TRBD2. The CDR3 DNA sequence: TGTGCCAGCAGCTTCGGGGGACTAGCGGGGCGGAGCACAGATACGCAGTATTTT. Translation: CASSFGGLAGRSTDTQYF. The variable domain in full, with the rest retrieved from reference TRBV7-9 and TRBJ2-3, is DTGVSQNPRHKITKRGQNVTFRCDPISEHNRLYWYRQTLGQGPEFLTYFQNEAQLEKSRLLSDRFSAERPKGSFSTLEIQRTEQGDSAMYLCASSFGGLAGRSTDTQYFGPGTRLTVL.